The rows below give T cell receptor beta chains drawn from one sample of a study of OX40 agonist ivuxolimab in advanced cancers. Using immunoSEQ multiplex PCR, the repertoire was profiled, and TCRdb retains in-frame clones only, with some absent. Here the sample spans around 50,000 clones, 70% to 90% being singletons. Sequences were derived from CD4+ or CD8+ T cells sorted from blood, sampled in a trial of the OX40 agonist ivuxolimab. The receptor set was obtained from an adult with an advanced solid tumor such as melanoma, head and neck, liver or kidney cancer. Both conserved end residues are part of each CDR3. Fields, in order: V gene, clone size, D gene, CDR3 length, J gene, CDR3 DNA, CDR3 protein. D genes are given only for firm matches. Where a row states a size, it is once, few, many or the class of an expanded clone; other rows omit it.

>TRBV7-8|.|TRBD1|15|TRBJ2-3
TGTGCCAGCAGCTTATTCTGGGACAGGGCTGATACGCAGTATTTT
CASSLFWDRADTQYF
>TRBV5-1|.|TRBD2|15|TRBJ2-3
TGCGCCAGCAGGACCCTAGCGGGACCCACAGATACGCAGTATTTT
CASRTLAGPTDTQYF
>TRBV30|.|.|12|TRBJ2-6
TGTGCCTCCCCCTCTGGGGCCAACGTCCTGACTTTC
CASPSGANVLTF
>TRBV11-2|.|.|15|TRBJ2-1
TGTGCCAGCAGCTTAAAGTGGGAGATGGAGAATGAGCAGTTCTTC
CASSLKWEMENEQFF
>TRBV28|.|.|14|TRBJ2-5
TGTGCCAGCAGTAGCCGCCCGGGCCCAGAGACCCAGTACTTC
CASSSRPGPETQYF
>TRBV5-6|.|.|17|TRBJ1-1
TGTGCCAGCAGCTTCCGGGCTTTTTCACCGCGGGGCACTGAAGCTTTCTTT
CASSFRAFSPRGTEAFF
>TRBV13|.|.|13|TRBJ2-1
TGTGCCAGCAGCCCCTACGAGGACAGTGAGCAGTTCTTC
CASSPYEDSEQFF
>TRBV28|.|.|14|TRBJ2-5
TGTGCCAGCAGACCTTCCGGGCCGAAAGAGACCCAGTACTTC
CASRPSGPKETQYF
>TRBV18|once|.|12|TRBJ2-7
TGTGCCAGCTCACCGATTCCCTGGGAGCAGTACTTC
CASSPIPWEQYF
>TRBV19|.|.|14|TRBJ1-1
TGTGCCAGTACCCCAGGGGTAGGAGCGGGTGAAGCTTTCTTT
CASTPGVGAGEAFF
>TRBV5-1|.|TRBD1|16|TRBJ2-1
TGCGCCAGCAGCCCCCAGGGGGCGTATACCTACAATGAGCAGTTCTTC
CASSPQGAYTYNEQFF
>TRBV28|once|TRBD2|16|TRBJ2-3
TGTGCCAGCAGTCCCCGACTAGCGGAGTTCTCAGATACGCAGTATTTT
CASSPRLAEFSDTQYF
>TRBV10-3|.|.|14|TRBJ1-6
TGTGCCGTCCAAGGGACATCTTATAATTCACCCCTCCACTTT
CAVQGTSYNSPLHF
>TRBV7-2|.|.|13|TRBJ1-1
TGTGCCAGCAGCCGACGAGTTAACACTGAAGCTTTCTTT
CASSRRVNTEAFF
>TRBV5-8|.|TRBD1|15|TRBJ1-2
TGTGCCAGCAGCTTGGCAGGGGGCGAAAGGAATGGCTACACCTTC
CASSLAGGERNGYTF
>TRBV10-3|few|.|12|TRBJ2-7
TGTGCCATCAGTGAGTCTACGGCGGAGCAGTACTTC
CAISESTAEQYF
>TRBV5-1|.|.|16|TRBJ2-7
TGCGCCAGCAGCTTGTGGGTAGCGGCTACTACCTACGAGCAGTACTTC
CASSLWVAATTYEQYF
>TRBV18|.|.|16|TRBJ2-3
TGTGCCAGCTCACCCAAAGACAGGATAGCCACAGATACGCAGTATTTT
CASSPKDRIATDTQYF
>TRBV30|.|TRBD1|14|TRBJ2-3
TGTGCCTGGAAACGGGATACCAGGGGGAGTACGCAGTATTTT
CAWKRDTRGSTQYF
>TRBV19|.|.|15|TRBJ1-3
TGTGCCAGTAGTATAGACAGATCTGCCGGAAACACCATATATTTT
CASSIDRSAGNTIYF
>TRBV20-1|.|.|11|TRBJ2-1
TGCAGTAAGTCTAGCTACAATGAGCAGTTCTTC
CSKSSYNEQFF
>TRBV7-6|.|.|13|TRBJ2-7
TGTGCCAGCAGCCTAACAGGAGGCGCCGAGCAGTACTTC
CASSLTGGAEQYF
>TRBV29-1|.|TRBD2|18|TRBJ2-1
TGCAGCGTTGGTCGGCGGAGAAGCGGGAGGATCACCTACAATGAGCAGTTCTTC
CSVGRRRSGRITYNEQFF
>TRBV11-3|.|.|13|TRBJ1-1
TGTGCCAGCAGCTTAGTATTGGTGACTGAAGCTTTCTTT
CASSLVLVTEAFF
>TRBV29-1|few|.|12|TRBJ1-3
TGCAGCGTTCGACGTACGGGAAACACCATATATTTT
CSVRRTGNTIYF
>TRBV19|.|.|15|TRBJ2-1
TGTGCCAGTAGTATTAGGGAACCCTCCTACAATGAGCAGTTCTTC
CASSIREPSYNEQFF
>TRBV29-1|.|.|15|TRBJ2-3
TGCAGCGTTGGGGGGATAGTGAGGAGCACAGATACGCAGTATTTT
CSVGGIVRSTDTQYF
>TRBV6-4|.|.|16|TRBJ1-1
TGTGCCAGCAGTGACTCGGAGGACGGTAGGAACACTGAAGCTTTCTTT
CASSDSEDGRNTEAFF
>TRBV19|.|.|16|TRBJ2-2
TGTGCCAGTAGTAATTTTCGCAGTACCAACACCGGGGAGCTGTTTTTT
CASSNFRSTNTGELFF
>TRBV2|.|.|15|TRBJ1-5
TGTGCCAGCAGTGGGTCGGGCAGATACAATCAGCCCCAGCATTTT
CASSGSGRYNQPQHF
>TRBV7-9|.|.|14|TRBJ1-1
TGTGCCAGCAGCTTTCCGGACCGGGGCGGGGAAGCTTTCTTT
CASSFPDRGGEAFF
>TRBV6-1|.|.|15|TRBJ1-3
TGTGCCAGCCGAGCAGGATCTTCCTCTGGAAACACCATATATTTT
CASRAGSSSGNTIYF
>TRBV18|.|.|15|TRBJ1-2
TGTGCCAGCTCACCACCGGCACAGGCTAACTATGGCTACACCTTC
CASSPPAQANYGYTF
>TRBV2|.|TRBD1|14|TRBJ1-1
TGTGCCAGCAGCAACCAGGGGGGCAACACTGAAGCTTTCTTT
CASSNQGGNTEAFF
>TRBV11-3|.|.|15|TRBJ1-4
TGTGCCAGCAGCCAAGGGGAGACGACTAATGAAAAACTGTTTTTT
CASSQGETTNEKLFF
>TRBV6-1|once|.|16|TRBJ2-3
TGTGCCAGCAGTGAACGGCGGGGCACTAGCACAGATACGCAGTATTTT
CASSERRGTSTDTQYF
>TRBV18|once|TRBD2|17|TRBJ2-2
TGTGCCAGCTCACCCGGCGCTAGCGGGAGAGGGACCGGGGAGCTGTTTTTT
CASSPGASGRGTGELFF
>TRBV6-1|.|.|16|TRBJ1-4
TGTGCCAGCAGTGAAGCCTTTGGCGGGACTAATGAAAAACTGTTTTTT
CASSEAFGGTNEKLFF
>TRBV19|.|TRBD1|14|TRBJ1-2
TGTGCCAGTAGTGACAGGGCGAGCCTATATGGCTACACCTTC
CASSDRASLYGYTF
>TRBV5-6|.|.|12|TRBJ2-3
TGTGCCAGCAGCTTGGATACAGATACGCAGTATTTT
CASSLDTDTQYF
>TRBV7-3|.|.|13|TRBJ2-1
TGTGCCAGCAGCTCCCACCCTCGGGACTGGCTATTCTTC
CASSSHPRDWLFF
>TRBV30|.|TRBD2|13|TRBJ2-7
TGTGCCTGGAGTGCACTAGCGGGTTACGAGCAGTACTTC
CAWSALAGYEQYF
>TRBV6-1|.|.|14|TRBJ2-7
TGTGCCAGCAGCCCTTCGTATGCCCTGGGGGAGCAGTACTTC
CASSPSYALGEQYF
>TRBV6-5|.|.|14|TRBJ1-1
TGTGCCAGCAGTTACCTGGGCATGAACACTGAAGCTTTCTTT
CASSYLGMNTEAFF
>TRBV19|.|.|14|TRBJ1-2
TGTGCCAGTAGTATAGGGACAGCTAACTATGGCTACACCTTC
CASSIGTANYGYTF
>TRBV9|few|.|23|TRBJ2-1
TGTGCCAGCAGCGTAGTTCCGATGAGCGTGGGAACAGTCGGAGGGGGTGGACTAAATGAGCAGTTCTTC
CASSVVPMSVGTVGGGGLNEQFF
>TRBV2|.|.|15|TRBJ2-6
TGTGCCAGCAGTGAAGAGGGAACCGGGGCCAACGTCCTGACTTTC
CASSEEGTGANVLTF
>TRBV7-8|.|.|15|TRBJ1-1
TGTGCCAGCAGCGCCTCGGAGGGGTCTAACACTGAAGCTTTCTTT
CASSASEGSNTEAFF
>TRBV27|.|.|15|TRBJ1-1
TGTGCCAGCAGCGGACAAATAACAGGGTTTGGTGAAGCTTTCTTT
CASSGQITGFGEAFF
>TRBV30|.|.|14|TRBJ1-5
TGTGCCTGTAACGGAGGAGGGAAGGATCAGCCCCAGCATTTT
CACNGGGKDQPQHF
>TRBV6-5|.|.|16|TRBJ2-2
TGTGCCAGCAGTTACTTTTCCGGGGGCAGCACCGGGGAGCTGTTTTTT
CASSYFSGGSTGELFF
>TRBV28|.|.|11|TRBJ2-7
TGTGCCAGCAGTTGGGCCTACGAGCAGTACTTC
CASSWAYEQYF
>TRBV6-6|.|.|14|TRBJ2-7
TGTGCCAGCAGTTACGACAGGCTCCGCGGCGAGCAGTACTTC
CASSYDRLRGEQYF
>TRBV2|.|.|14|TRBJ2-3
TGTGCCAGCATTCGGACCCTAGGCACAGATACGCAGTATTTT
CASIRTLGTDTQYF
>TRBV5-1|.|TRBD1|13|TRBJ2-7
TGCGCCAGCAGGCGGGACAGGGGCCCCGAGCAGTACTTC
CASRRDRGPEQYF
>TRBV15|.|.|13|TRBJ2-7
TGTGCCACCAGCAGGGAGAGGGGCTGGGAGCAGTACTTC
CATSRERGWEQYF
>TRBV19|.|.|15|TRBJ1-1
TGTGCCAGTAGTATAGAGAGCCTCGGGGGTCAGGAAGCTTTCTTT
CASSIESLGGQEAFF
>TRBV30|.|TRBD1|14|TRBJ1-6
TGTGCCTGGAGACAGGGGGCAACAGAATCACCCCTCCACTTT
CAWRQGATESPLHF
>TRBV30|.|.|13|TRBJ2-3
TGTGCCTGGAGTTACTCACCTCCCGATACGCAGTATTTT
CAWSYSPPDTQYF